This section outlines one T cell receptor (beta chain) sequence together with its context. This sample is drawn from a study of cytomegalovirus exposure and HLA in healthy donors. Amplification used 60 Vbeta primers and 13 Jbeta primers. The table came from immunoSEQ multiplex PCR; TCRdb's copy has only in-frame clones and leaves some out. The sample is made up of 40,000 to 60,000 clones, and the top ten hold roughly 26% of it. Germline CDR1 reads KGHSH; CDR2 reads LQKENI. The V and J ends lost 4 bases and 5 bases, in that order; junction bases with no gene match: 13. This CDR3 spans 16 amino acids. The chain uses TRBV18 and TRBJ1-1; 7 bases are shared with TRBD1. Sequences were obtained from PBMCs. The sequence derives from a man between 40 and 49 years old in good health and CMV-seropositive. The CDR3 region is CASSQLRTGTRTEAFF. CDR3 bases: TGTGCCAGCTCACAGTTACGGACAGGTACGAGAACTGAAGCTTTCTTT.